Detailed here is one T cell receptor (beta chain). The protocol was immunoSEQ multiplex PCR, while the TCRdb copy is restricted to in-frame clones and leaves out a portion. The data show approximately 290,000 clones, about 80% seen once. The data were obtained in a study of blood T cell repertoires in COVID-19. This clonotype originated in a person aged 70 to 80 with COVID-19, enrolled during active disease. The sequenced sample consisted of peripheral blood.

The DNA for the CDR3 is TGTGCCAGCGTTCTACAGGGGAGCACTGAAGCTTTCTTT. It encodes CASVLQGSTEAFF. The chain joins TRBV12-3 or TRBV12-4 to TRBJ1-1; 7 bases map to TRBD1. Trimming took 8 bases from V and 4 from J; bases not matched to a gene: 7. The CDR3 sequence is 13 residues long.